The following is a TCR beta chain sequence with its context. The data stem from a study of shared clonotypes between healthy human individuals. Study information: CD4 naive and memory got three plates each, CD8 naive two, CD8 memory one.

Each subset's genomic DNA was split evenly across several immunoSEQ plates. Assay used: immunoSEQ multiplex PCR; TCRdb lists only in-frame clones, some missing. The profile covers about 1.1 million clones, with approximately 80% appearing a single time and 0.89% taken by the ten largest. Deletions cut 1 base from V and 0 bases from J, with 11 bases between. Germline V gene data show CDR1 as SGHRS and CDR2 as YFSETQ. This CDR3 contains 17 residues. Material: memory CD4+ T cells from PBMCs. Regarding subset: CD45RA-negative fraction. The TCR comes from a man between 18 and 29 years old in good health. Some clones in this sample may be carry-over from other donors' samples. The chain couples TRBV5-1 to TRBJ2-6; D unclear. The CDR3 DNA sequence: TGCGCCAGCAGCTTGCGTCCGTCTGGCTCTGGGGCCAACGTCCTGACTTTC. Amino acids: CASSLRPSGSGANVLTF.